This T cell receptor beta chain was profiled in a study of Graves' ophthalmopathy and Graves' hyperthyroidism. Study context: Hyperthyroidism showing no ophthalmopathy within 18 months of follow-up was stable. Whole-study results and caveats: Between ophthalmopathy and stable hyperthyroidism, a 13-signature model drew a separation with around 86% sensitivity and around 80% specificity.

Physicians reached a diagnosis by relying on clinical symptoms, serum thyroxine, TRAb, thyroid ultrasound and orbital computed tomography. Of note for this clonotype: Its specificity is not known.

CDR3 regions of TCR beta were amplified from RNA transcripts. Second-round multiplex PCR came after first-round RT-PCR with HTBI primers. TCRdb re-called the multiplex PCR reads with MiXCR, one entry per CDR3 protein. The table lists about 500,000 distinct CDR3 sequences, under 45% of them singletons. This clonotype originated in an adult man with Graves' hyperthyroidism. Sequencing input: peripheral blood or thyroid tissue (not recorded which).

The DNA for the CDR3 is TGCGCCAGCAGTGAGTCGGGCGGGGCTGAAGCTTTCTTT. Protein product: CASSESGGAEAFF. The genes are TRBV10-1 and TRBJ1-1, with D uncertain. Germline CDR1 is WNHNN and CDR2 is SYGVQD (reference sequence). The CDR3 sequence is 13 residues long. Trimming took 0 bases from V and 6 from J, leaving 8 bases between them.